This TCR beta chain was identified during a study of blood T cell repertoires in COVID-19. This CDR3 contains 17 residues. The germline V gene has CDR1 SGDLS and CDR2 YYNGEE. The ends lost 4 bases at V and 2 bases at J; junction bases unmatched: 12. Among Cohort 3 donors, those recovered had two negative PCRs, clearance, or symptom resolution. Authors' methods: From reference gene primer amplification, estimates of nucleated cell counts were derived. Here immunoSEQ multiplex PCR was the method, and the copy in TCRdb shows in-frame clones only, minus some. V, J and clone size derive from that table, while D and trimming were established from the DNA sequence. The data contain approximately 170,000 clones, about 84% of them singletons.

The sequence came from a man in his forties or fifties who had recovered from COVID-19. Sequencing used PBMCs or T cells enriched from blood (not recorded which). V is TRBV9 and J is TRBJ2-3; TRBD2 matches 8 bases. Written as DNA, the CDR3 is TGTGCCAGCAGCCCTCGGGGGGGGGTTGGAGACACAGATACGCAGTATTTT. Encoded protein: CASSPRGGVGDTDTQYF.